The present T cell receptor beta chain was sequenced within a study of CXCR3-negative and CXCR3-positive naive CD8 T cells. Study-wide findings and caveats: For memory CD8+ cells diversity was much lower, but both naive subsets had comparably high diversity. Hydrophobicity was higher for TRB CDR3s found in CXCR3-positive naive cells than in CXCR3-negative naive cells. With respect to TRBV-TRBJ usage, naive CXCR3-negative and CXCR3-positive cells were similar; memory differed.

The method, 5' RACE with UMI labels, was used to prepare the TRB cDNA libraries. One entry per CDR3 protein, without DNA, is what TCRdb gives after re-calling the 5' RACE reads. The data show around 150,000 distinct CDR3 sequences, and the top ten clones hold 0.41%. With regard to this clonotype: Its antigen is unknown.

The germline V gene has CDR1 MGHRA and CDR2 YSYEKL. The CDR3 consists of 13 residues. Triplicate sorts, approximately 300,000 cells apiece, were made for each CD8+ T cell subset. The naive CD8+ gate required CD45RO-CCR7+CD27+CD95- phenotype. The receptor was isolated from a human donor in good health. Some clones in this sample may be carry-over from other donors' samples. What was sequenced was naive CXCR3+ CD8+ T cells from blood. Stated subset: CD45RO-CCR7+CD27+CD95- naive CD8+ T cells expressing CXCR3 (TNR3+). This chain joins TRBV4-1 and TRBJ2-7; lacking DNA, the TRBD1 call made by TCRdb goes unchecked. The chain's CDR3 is CASSPDRLYEQYF.